Below, 21 T cell receptor beta chains from the same sample are listed, as sequenced in a study of blood T cell repertoires in COVID-19. Here immunoSEQ multiplex PCR was the method, and the copy in TCRdb shows in-frame clones only, minus some. Seen here are some 150,000 clones, about four fifths observed once, and the top ten hold 1.5% to 2%. Sequencing used peripheral blood. These receptor sequences come from a human donor in a cohort sampled during active COVID-19.

J is TRBJ2-1 and V is TRBV5-1; 8 bases line up with TRBD2. The J segment lost 2 bases and the V segment lost 0 bases, leaving 1 base of the junction unmatched. Germline lookup yields CDR1 SGHRS and CDR2 YFSETQ. The CDR3 sequence is 15 residues long. CDR3 DNA sequence: TGCGCCAGCAGCTTGGTAGCGGGACCCTACAATGAGCAGTTCTTC. This encodes CASSLVAGPYNEQFF.

The V and J genes are TRBV18 and TRBJ1-5; D unresolved. Germline V gene sequence: CDR1 KGHSH, CDR2 LQKENI. The V gene lost 5 bases and the J gene lost 0 bases, with 11 bases spanning the gap. There are 15 residues in the CDR3. CDR3 residues: CASSETAYSNQPQHF. The CDR3 nucleotides are TGTGCCAGCTCAGAAACTGCCTATAGCAATCAGCCCCAGCATTTT.

The V and J genes are TRBV6-5 and TRBJ2-1; TRBD2 matches 11 bases. The CDR3 totals 16 residues. V was clipped by 0 bases and J by 5 bases; unmatched bases: 3. Germline V gene data show CDR1 as MNHEY and CDR2 as SVGAGI. CDR3 DNA sequence: TGTGCCAGCAGTTACTCTAGCGGGAGGGATAACAATGAGCAGTTCTTC. Residues: CASSYSSGRDNNEQFF.

J is TRBJ2-1 and V is TRBV5-1, with TRBD2 matching over 10 bases. After removal of 3 bases from V and 2 bases from J, the junction contained 5 bases not matched to a gene. The CDR3 loop spans 16 amino acids. Germline CDR1 and CDR2: SGHRS and YFSETQ. The CDR3 protein is CASSSRTSGPYNEQFF. CDR3 bases: TGCGCCAGCAGCTCGAGGACTAGCGGCCCCTACAATGAGCAGTTCTTC.

The rearrangement uses TRBV29-1 and TRBJ1-2; D may be TRBD1 (5 bases). The length of the CDR3 is 13 residues. Trimming left V 4 bases short and J 2 bases short, with 11 bases between. In germline, CDR1 is SQVTM, CDR2 ANQGSEA. In nucleotides, the CDR3 is TGCAGCGTTGCACAGGAAAGGAACTATGGCTACACCTTC. It specifies CSVAQERNYGYTF.

The rearrangement joins TRBV10-3 to TRBJ2-3; TRBD2 agrees at 8 bases. The CDR3 is made up of 14 amino acids. The V and J ends lost 2 bases and 4 bases, in that order; junction bases with no gene match: 2. The germline V gene encodes CDR1 ENHRY and CDR2 SYGVKD. CDR3: CAISEGLAPDTQYF. CDR3 sequence (DNA): TGTGCCATCAGTGAGGGACTAGCCCCAGATACGCAGTATTTT.

The chain is built from TRBV18 and TRBJ1-2; 7 positions match TRBD1. Trimming cost V 1 base and J 7 bases; bases outside gene matches: 3. Germline CDR1 and CDR2: KGHSH and LQKENI. The CDR3 has 13 amino acids. In nucleotides, the CDR3 is TGTGCCAGCTCACCACAGGACAGGCTTGGCTACACCTTC. Its protein product is CASSPQDRLGYTF.

The chain couples TRBV6-5 to TRBJ1-5, with unresolved D. The CDR3 is 16 residues long. The germline V gene has CDR1 MNHEY and CDR2 SVGAGI. The V end was cut by 4 bases, the J end by 0 bases, with 13 bases between. CDR3 nucleotides: TGTGCCAGCAGTTCCCTCGGCGGAAATAGCAATCAGCCCCAGCATTTT. It is translated as CASSSLGGNSNQPQHF.

The V gene is TRBV3-1 (or the pseudogene TRBV3-2), the J gene TRBJ2-2; a weak D match, TRBD1 (6 bases). The CDR3 totals 15 residues. CDR1 and CDR2 from the germline V gene are LGHDT and YNNKEL (reference sequence). The ends were cut back, 6 bases at V and 0 bases at J, with 11 bases in the middle. CDR3 residues: CASSRTESNTGELFF. Here the CDR3 DNA reads TGTGCCAGCAGTCGGACAGAATCGAACACCGGGGAGCTGTTTTTT.

The chain has TRBV4-3 and TRBJ2-5, with a possible D match to TRBD1 (5 bases). V lost 3 bases, J lost 5 bases, and 13 bases lay in between. The V gene's germline CDR1 is LGHNA and CDR2 YSLEER. The CDR3 loop spans 14 amino acids. In DNA, the CDR3 is TGCGCCAGCAGCCAGAGCTTTTCAGGGGAGACCCAGTACTTC. Its translation: CASSQSFSGETQYF.

The chain is built from TRBV5-5 and TRBJ1-3; D gene unclear. Germline V CDR1 and CDR2: SGHKS, YYEKEE (reference sequence). The CDR3 is 15 residues long. The V end was cut by 0 bases, the J end by 0 bases, with 7 bases between. The DNA for the CDR3 is TGTGCCAGCAGCTTGGTGGCTTCCTCTGGAAACACCATATATTTT. It encodes CASSLVASSGNTIYF.

V is TRBV7-9 and J is TRBJ1-4; TRBD1 matches 8 bases. The CDR3 has 14 amino acids. J lost 3 bases, V lost 4 bases, and 1 base had no gene match. Germline CDR1 SEHNR, CDR2 FQNEAQ (reference sequence). The CDR3 nucleotides are TGTGCCAGCAGCTGGGGACAGGCTAATGAAAAACTGTTTTTT. This translates into CASSWGQANEKLFF. Based on the CDR3 plus reference TRBV7-9 and TRBJ1-4, the full variable domain is DTGVSQNPRHKITKRGQNVTFRCDPISEHNRLYWYRQTLGQGPEFLTYFQNEAQLEKSRLLSDRFSAERPKGSFSTLEIQRTEQGDSAMYLCASSWGQANEKLFFGSGTQLSVL.

This rearrangement joins TRBV4-1 to TRBJ1-1; D is ambiguous. V lost 0 bases, J lost 1 base, and 9 bases lay in between. The length of the CDR3 is 15 residues. Germline values: CDR1 MGHRA, CDR2 YSYEKL. The CDR3 DNA reads TGCGCCAGCAGCCAAGAAGATGTCGGGAACACTGAAGCTTTCTTT. Its protein product is CASSQEDVGNTEAFF.

Judged by abundance, this clone is medium-sized. The chain employs TRBV3-1 (or the pseudogene TRBV3-2) and TRBJ2-1; 7 positions agree with TRBD1. The CDR3 is 14 residues long. In germline, CDR1 is LGHDT, CDR2 YNNKEL (reference sequence). Trimming removed 4 bases from V and 8 bases from J; junction bases left unmatched: 8. The CDR3 reads CASSPKGGRDEQFF. The CDR3 DNA is TGTGCCAGCAGCCCCAAAGGGGGCAGGGATGAGCAGTTCTTC.

The rearrangement joins TRBV19 to TRBJ2-7; 7 bases match TRBD1. The germline gives CDR1 LNHDA, CDR2 SQIVND (reference sequence). This CDR3 has 14 amino acids. The ends lost 4 bases at V and 3 bases at J; junction bases unmatched: 6. CDR3 loop: CASSTRQGHYEQYF. CDR3 in DNA: TGTGCCAGTAGTACCCGACAGGGCCACTACGAGCAGTACTTC.

The chain employs TRBV7-3 and TRBJ2-3; TRBD2 matches at 7 bases. The germline V gene has CDR1 SGHTA and CDR2 FQGTGA. V gave up 1 base and J gave up 3 bases; unmatched junction bases: 7. The CDR3 is 16 amino acids. The CDR3 DNA follows: TGTGCCAGCAGCTTAATGAGGCTAGCGGAAACAGATACGCAGTATTTT. This gives the protein CASSLMRLAETDTQYF.

This chain uses TRBV18 with TRBJ2-7, with TRBD1 matching 8 bases. After removal of 2 bases from V and 4 bases from J, the junction contained 7 bases not matched to a gene. This CDR3 region has 15 residues. CDR1 is KGHSH and CDR2 is LQKENI in the germline V gene. CDR3 protein: CASSPYVGQAYEQYF. The CDR3 region has the DNA TGTGCCAGCTCACCATATGTGGGACAGGCTTACGAGCAGTACTTC.

This clone was recorded once. The chain links TRBV25-1 to TRBJ2-5, with 8 bases fitting TRBD1. The V gene end was trimmed by 6 bases and the J gene end by 3 bases; junction bases not matched to a gene: 3. The CDR3 extends over 13 amino acids. The germline V gene encodes CDR1 MGHDK and CDR2 SYGVNS. The CDR3 is CASRKTGEETQYF. For the CDR3, the DNA is TGTGCCAGCAGAAAGACAGGGGAAGAGACCCAGTACTTC.

J is TRBJ1-2 and V is TRBV14, with D possibly TRBD1 on 5 matching bases. Germline V CDR1 and CDR2: SGHDN, FVKESK. V was shortened by 0 bases and J by 8 bases, with 16 bases between the two germline ends. The CDR3 extends over 15 amino acids. The CDR3 is CASSQEMGLAHGYTF. CDR3 nucleotide sequence: TGTGCCAGCAGCCAAGAAATGGGGCTGGCTCACGGCTACACCTTC. Looking up the rest from reference TRBV14 and TRBJ1-2 gives the full variable domain: EAGVTQFPSHSVIEKGQTVTLRCDPISGHDNLYWYRRVMGKEIKFLLHFVKESKQDESGMPNNRFLAERTGGTYSTLKVQPAELEDSGVYFCASSQEMGLAHGYTFGSGTRLTVV.

This chain uses TRBV7-2 with TRBJ2-1, with 7 positions matching TRBD2. Per germline, CDR1 SGHTA and CDR2 FQGNSA. The CDR3 has 18 amino acids. J was trimmed by 3 bases and V by 1 base; bases with no gene match: 12. The CDR3 DNA follows: TGTGCCAGCAGCTTAGGTGGTGGAGGACTAGAGCACTACAATGAGCAGTTCTTC. This gives the protein CASSLGGGGLEHYNEQFF.

This clone has a handful of counts. The rearrangement links TRBV29-1 to TRBJ2-3; possibly TRBD1 for D (7 bases). V gave up 7 bases and J gave up 2 bases, with 16 bases separating them. CDR3 length: 14 residues. From germline, CDR1 is SQVTM and CDR2 ANQGSEA. The CDR3 DNA sequence: TGCAGCGGCCGCGGGACAGCCTACACAGATACGCAGTATTTT. It codes for CSGRGTAYTDTQYF.